A single sample gave rise to the 32 T cell receptor beta chains below, sequenced in a study of T-cell reconstitution after alpha-beta-depleted transplantation in children. For TCRbeta, the library was prepared with unique molecular identifiers. TCRdb fed the PCR reads into MiXCR, producing one record per CDR3 protein. The repertoire holds about 1,000,000 distinct CDR3 sequences, about 29% seen once, with roughly 28% in the top ten. Sample: PBMCs, mostly from graft donor cells, taken 360 days after TCRalphabeta/CD19-depleted stem cell transplant. All receptors come from a boy under two years old who had a stem cell transplant for SCID, so the T cells may come from the graft donor.

The sample holds a few counts of this clonotype. The chain employs TRBV6-2 or TRBV6-3 and TRBJ1-1, with D hard to call. The CDR3 is made up of 13 amino acids. Germline V CDR1 and CDR2: MNHEY, SVGEGT. With 4 bases removed from V and 0 bases from J, the gap between germline ends came to 6 bases. The chain's CDR3 is CASSSQMNTEAFF. The CDR3, as DNA: TGTGCCAGCAGTTCTCAGATGAACACTGAAGCTTTCTTT.

This clonotype was recorded at least ten times. This sequence joins TRBV2 and TRBJ2-1; possibly TRBD1 for D (6 bases). CDR3 size: 17 residues. V lost 6 bases and J lost 1, with 19 bases in between. Germline lookup yields CDR1 SNHLY and CDR2 FYNNEI. The CDR3 bases are TGTGCCAGCAGCCATTCCGGACAGATCGGATCCTACAATGAGCAGTTCTTC. Translated: CASSHSGQIGSYNEQFF. Full variable domain (rest looked up from reference TRBV2 and TRBJ2-1): EPEVTQTPSHQVTQMGQEVILRCVPISNHLYFYWYRQILGQKVEFLVSFYNNEISEKSEIFDDQFSVERPDGSNFTLKIRSTKLEDSAMYFCASSHSGQIGSYNEQFFGPGTRLTVL.

The chain is built from TRBV20-1 and TRBJ2-1; a weak D match, TRBD2 (5 bases). The CDR3 is made up of 15 amino acids. The germline CDR1 and CDR2 sequences are DFQATT and SNEGSKA (reference sequence). V was trimmed by 1 base and J by 1 base, leaving 11 bases between them. Here the CDR3 reads CSARAPRGSYNEQFF. The CDR3 bases are TGCAGTGCTAGAGCACCCCGGGGTTCCTACAATGAGCAGTTCTTC.

The chain is built from TRBV12-3 or TRBV12-4 and TRBJ2-1; 12 nucleotides match TRBD2. Germline trimming cut 6 bases from V and 5 bases from J; bases unmatched to any gene: 14. There are 18 residues in the CDR3. The CDR3 DNA reads as TGTGCCAGCAGGGCTCAGGAGAGACTAGCGGGGGTCCACAATGAGCAGTTCTTC. Its protein product is CASRAQERLAGVHNEQFF.

This clonotype was observed a handful of times. Here the CDR3 DNA reads TGTGCCAGCAGTCCGACCCGTTGGGCTAGCGGGGGGGCCGGTGAGCAGTTCTTC. It yields the protein CASSPTRWASGGAGEQFF. This rearrangement joins TRBV6-2 or TRBV6-3 to TRBJ2-1; 12 nucleotides match TRBD2. V dropped 5 bases and J dropped 9; count of bases not matched to a gene: 17. This CDR3 region has 18 residues. Germline CDR1 is MNHEY and CDR2 is SVGEGT.

In this sample, this clonotype turned up a few times. The CDR3 is CASSTLPWGTVNEQFF. The CDR3 region has the DNA TGTGCCAGCAGCACCCTCCCCTGGGGGACCGTCAATGAGCAGTTCTTC. The chain couples TRBV11-2 to TRBJ2-1; D could derive from TRBD1 or TRBD2 (5 bases each). This CDR3 spans 16 amino acids. Germline CDR1 and CDR2: SGHAT and FQNNGV. With 5 bases removed from V and 6 bases from J, the gap between germline ends came to 20 bases.

The chain combines TRBV5-1 with TRBJ2-1, with D possibly being TRBD1 (6 bases). This CDR3 is 13 amino acids long. Per the germline V gene, CDR1 is SGHRS and CDR2 is YFSETQ. Deletions cut 6 bases from V and 6 bases from J, with 13 bases between. The CDR3 protein is CASIDRGSNEQFF. In DNA form, the CDR3 reads TGCGCCAGCATCGATAGGGGGTCCAATGAGCAGTTCTTC.

The J gene is TRBJ2-5, the V gene TRBV11-2, with a weak D call TRBD1 (6 bases). CDR1 is SGHAT, CDR2 FQNNGV, per germline. Trimming pared 5 bases from V and 1 base from J, leaving 26 bases between. There are 19 residues in the CDR3. CDR3 in amino acids: CASSPLSGQITFFQETQYF. The CDR3 nucleotides are TGTGCCAGCAGCCCCCTGTCCGGACAGATAACGTTTTTCCAAGAGACCCAGTACTTC.

V gene TRBV12-3 or TRBV12-4 combines with J gene TRBJ2-6; the D gene is possibly TRBD2 (5 bases). V shed 3 bases and J shed 2 bases, with 8 bases lying between them. This CDR3 has 15 amino acids. The CDR3 here is CASSFGRTGANVLTF. In nucleotides, the CDR3 is TGTGCCAGCAGTTTTGGGAGAACTGGGGCCAACGTCCTGACTTTC.

The chain employs TRBV3-1 and TRBJ1-1; D gene unclear. Trimming shortened V by 4 bases and J by 4 bases, and 10 bases separated the two germline ends. The germline V gene has CDR1 LGHDT and CDR2 YNNKEL (reference sequence). This CDR3 has 13 residues. CDR3 nucleotides: TGTGCCAGCAGCCCGGAGGTGGGCACTGAAGCTTTCTTT. Translated: CASSPEVGTEAFF.

This clonotype appeared once. The chain recombines TRBV12-3 or TRBV12-4 with TRBJ2-1; 8 nucleotides match TRBD1. Losses at the gene ends were 0 bases for V and 7 bases for J; bases not matched to a gene: 11. This CDR3 has 17 amino acids. In nucleotides, the CDR3 is TGTGCCAGCAGTTTAGCCCAGGGACAGGTAGTAGGGAATGAGCAGTTCTTC. It codes for CASSLAQGQVVGNEQFF.

This clonotype has just a few counts. This chain connects TRBV12-3 or TRBV12-4 to TRBJ2-3; D call uncertain. The CDR3 sequence is 15 residues long. Trimming shortened V by 3 bases and J by 0 bases, and 10 bases separated the two germline ends. The CDR3 region is CASSFGYSSTDTQYF. The CDR3 DNA is TGTGCCAGCAGTTTCGGTTACTCTAGCACAGATACGCAGTATTTT.

This chain uses TRBV7-9 with TRBJ2-4; D tentatively reads TRBD1 or TRBD2 (6 bases each). Trimming took off 4 bases at V and 3 bases at J, with 16 bases between the two ends. Looked up from germline, CDR1 is SEHNR and CDR2 is FQNEAQ (reference sequence). CDR3 size: 16 residues. The chain's CDR3 is CASSSGGGQVKNIQYF. In DNA form, the CDR3 reads TGTGCCAGCAGCTCCGGAGGGGGGCAGGTCAAAAACATTCAGTACTTC.

This sequence joins TRBV9 and TRBJ2-1, with D tentatively TRBD1 (5 bases). This CDR3 region has 14 residues. Germline assignment: CDR1 SGDLS and CDR2 YYNGEE. The germline V and J ends were trimmed by 8 bases and 5 bases, with 17 bases remaining between them. The CDR3 region is CASNRGFWDNEQFF. CDR3 in DNA: TGTGCCAGTAATAGGGGCTTTTGGGACAATGAGCAGTTCTTC.

In this sample, this clonotype turned up once. The chain recombines TRBV7-9 with TRBJ2-2; the D is unclear. The germline V gene has CDR1 SEHNR and CDR2 FQNEAQ (reference sequence). V lost 2 bases, J lost 0 bases, and 7 bases lay in between. CDR3 length: 15 residues. The CDR3: CASSLRDPNTGELFF. The DNA for the CDR3 is TGTGCCAGCAGCTTACGAGACCCGAACACCGGGGAGCTGTTTTTT.

V usage is TRBV12-3 or TRBV12-4 and J usage is TRBJ2-3; D might be TRBD2 (6 bases). The CDR3 extends over 12 amino acids. V was pared by 7 bases and J by 4 bases, with 9 bases between. The CDR3 here is CASIGGPDTQYF. The CDR3 DNA reads TGTGCCAGCATTGGAGGGCCAGATACGCAGTATTTT.

For the CDR3, the DNA is TGTGCCAGCAGCCCGTACTTAGGGGGGGGGGCCTTGGAGACCCAGTACTTC. The encoded protein is CASSPYLGGGALETQYF. The chain links TRBV7-9 to TRBJ2-5, with a tentative D call TRBD2 (7 bases). The CDR3 sequence is 17 residues long. Trimming pared 5 bases from V and 5 bases from J, leaving 24 bases between. In germline, CDR1 is SEHNR, CDR2 FQNEAQ (reference sequence).

The chain couples TRBV25-1 to TRBJ2-5; D is undetermined. Germline V lookup: CDR1 MGHDK, CDR2 SYGVNS. Trimming took 8 bases from V and 2 from J, leaving 9 bases between them. This CDR3 comprises 12 residues. CDR3 sequence (DNA): TGTGCCAGCGCCGAGGAGCAAGAGACCCAGTACTTC. As protein: CASAEEQETQYF. The full variable domain, completed using reference TRBV25-1 and TRBJ2-5, is EADIYQTPRYLVIGTGKKITLECSQTMGHDKMYWYQQDPGMELHLIHYSYGVNSTEKGDLSSESTVSRIRTEHFPLTLESARPSHTSQYLCASAEEQETQYFGPGTRLLVL.

This clonotype has just a few counts. J is TRBJ2-5 and V is TRBV4-2; the D is unclear. There are 15 residues in the CDR3. V dropped 1 base and J dropped 2 bases, with 11 bases sitting between them. The germline CDR1 and CDR2 sequences are LGHNA and YNFKEQ. CDR3 sequence reads: CASSQVPDRQETQYF. The CDR3 nucleotides are TGTGCCAGCAGCCAAGTTCCGGATAGACAAGAGACCCAGTACTTC.

This clonotype was counted between two and nine times. The chain is built from TRBV7-9 and TRBJ1-2; the D is unclear. Trimming removed 1 base at V and 4 bases at J, with 7 bases between. The CDR3 runs to 13 residues. Looked up from germline, CDR1 is SEHNR and CDR2 is FQNEAQ (reference sequence). The CDR3 loop reads CASSLETLYGYTF. The CDR3 region has the DNA TGTGCCAGCAGCTTAGAAACTCTCTATGGCTACACCTTC.

The chain combines TRBV29-1 with TRBJ1-2; D is perhaps TRBD1 (6 bases). The CDR3 extends over 12 amino acids. Germline V CDR1 and CDR2: SQVTM, ANQGSEA. V lost 5 bases and J 4 bases, leaving 11 bases between the germline ends. Here the CDR3 DNA reads TGCAGCGTTCGGCAGGGGAGCTATGGCTACACCTTC. This gives the protein CSVRQGSYGYTF.

The V call is TRBV3-1, the J call TRBJ2-3; D gene uncertain. This CDR3 spans 15 amino acids. Germline values: CDR1 LGHDT, CDR2 YNNKEL (reference sequence). V lost 1 base to trimming and J lost 11 bases, with 19 bases between them. The CDR3 here is CASSQGFVLAGMQYF. The CDR3 DNA follows: TGTGCCAGCAGCCAAGGCTTTGTCTTGGCAGGTATGCAGTATTTT.

The chain uses TRBV7-9 and TRBJ2-5; TRBD1 might be the D (5 bases). With 1 base removed from V and 1 base from J, the gap between germline ends came to 10 bases. There are 15 residues in the CDR3. CDR1 is SEHNR and CDR2 is FQNEAQ in the germline V gene (reference sequence). CDR3 bases: TGTGCCAGCAGCTTAGTTCCGACAGCCCAAGAGACCCAGTACTTC. Its protein product is CASSLVPTAQETQYF.

In regard to this clonotype: One end of the junction varies from germline; a read error may be responsible. V usage is TRBV27 and J usage is TRBJ1-1; the D gene is possibly TRBD1 (6 bases). Looked up from germline, CDR1 is MNHEY and CDR2 is SMNVEV (reference sequence). The CDR3 loop spans 14 amino acids. CDR3 sequence (DNA): TGTGCCAGCAGTTTTTCGGGGGCGAACGCTGAAGCTTTCTTT. Encoded protein: CASSFSGANAEAFF.

This clonotype was seen more than once but under ten times. This sequence joins TRBV5-1 and TRBJ2-1; D uncertain. The CDR3 is made up of 14 amino acids. V was trimmed by 0 bases and J by 4 bases, leaving 8 bases between them. Germline assignment: CDR1 SGHRS and CDR2 YFSETQ. The DNA of the CDR3 is TGCGCCAGCAGCTTGGGTTCTACTTACAATGAGCAGTTCTTC. This encodes CASSLGSTYNEQFF.

The J gene is TRBJ2-5, the V gene TRBV12-3 or TRBV12-4; 10 bases match TRBD2. Trimming cost V 3 bases and J 5 bases; bases outside gene matches: 9. The length of the CDR3 is 16 residues. This CDR3 reads CASSFGSGGGTETQYF. The CDR3 DNA is TGTGCCAGCAGTTTCGGGAGCGGGGGGGGGACGGAGACCCAGTACTTC.

This clonotype has only a few counts. The chain employs TRBV6-5 and TRBJ1-1; TRBD1 is a possible D gene (6 bases). The germline V and J ends were trimmed by 4 bases and 6 bases, with 15 bases remaining between them. The germline V gene has CDR1 MNHEY and CDR2 SVGAGI. The CDR3 length is 14 residues. CDR3: CASSFTTGHPEAFF. In DNA, the CDR3 is TGTGCCAGCAGTTTCACGACGGGACATCCTGAAGCTTTCTTT.

CDR3 loop: CASSGGVSGIQYF. CDR3 bases: TGTGCCAGCAGTGGGGGGGTGAGCGGCATTCAGTACTTC. This rearrangement joins TRBV2 to TRBJ2-4, with D maybe TRBD2 (6 bases). The CDR3 spans 13 residues. The ends were cut back, 4 bases at V and 9 bases at J, with 13 bases in the middle. In germline, CDR1 is SNHLY, CDR2 FYNNEI.

This clonotype was seen more than once but under ten times. The chain uses TRBV20-1 and TRBJ2-1, with 10 positions matching TRBD2. The CDR3 runs 17 residues. In germline, CDR1 is DFQATT, CDR2 SNEGSKA (reference sequence). Trimming took 5 bases from V and 0 from J; bases not matched to a gene: 10. The CDR3 DNA reads as TGCAGTGCTCGGCGGATAGCGGGGGGACCCTCCTACAATGAGCAGTTCTTC. Protein: CSARRIAGGPSYNEQFF.

This clonotype has more than one count but fewer than ten. CDR3 DNA: TGTGCCAGCACCCCTGCGGGAGGGAACCAAGAGACCCAGTACTTC. Amino acid sequence: CASTPAGGNQETQYF. V gene TRBV25-1 combines with J gene TRBJ2-5, with 9 bases identical to TRBD2. The V gene end was trimmed by 7 bases and the J gene end by 0 bases; junction bases not matched to a gene: 6. Germline CDR1 MGHDK, CDR2 SYGVNS. The CDR3 runs to 15 residues.

The J gene is TRBJ2-3, the V gene TRBV20-1; D might be TRBD1 (5 bases). Germline loops: CDR1 DFQATT, CDR2 SNEGSKA (reference sequence). Between the trimmed V and J ends, which lost 6 bases and 1 base, there was a span of 20 bases. CDR3 length: 16 residues. The CDR3 loop is CSAAANAVGGTDTQYF. For the CDR3, the DNA is TGCAGTGCCGCTGCTAATGCGGTAGGGGGCACAGATACGCAGTATTTT.

This clonotype was seen more than once but under ten times. The CDR3 bases are TGCAGTGCAAATCCCCCGCCGGGACACAGAGAGTTAATTCGTTTCGAGCAGTACTTC. Translated, it gives CSANPPPGHRELIRFEQYF. The chain carries TRBV20-1 and TRBJ2-7; D is possibly TRBD1 (6 bases). This CDR3 spans 19 amino acids. With 6 bases removed from V and 6 bases from J, the gap between germline ends came to 36 bases. CDR1 is DFQATT, CDR2 SNEGSKA, per germline (reference sequence).